These 21 T cell receptor gamma chains originate from one sample sequenced in a study of Vδ1+ human thymocytes. Study results and caveats: Thymic TRG and TRD repertoires appeared highly polyclonal, with Gaussian CDR3 length distributions.

RNA was extracted from the cells and then reverse transcribed. Multiplex PCR used pooled V-gene forward primers and a constant-region reverse primer to amplify CDR3s. TCRdb re-called the multiplex PCR reads using CATT. The sample consists of tens of thousands of gamma-chain clones, more than 15% of them appearing once. No antigen has been identified for these receptors. The sequencing input was Vdelta1+ gamma-delta thymocytes from the thymus. Subset indicated: FACS-sorted CD3+ TCRalphabeta- TCRVdelta1+ TCRVdelta2- thymocytes. These receptors came from a boy in the first two years of life who had congenital heart surgery.

The chain links TRGV9 to TRGJ1 or TRGJ2. Germline assignment: CDR1 GITISATS and CDR2 ISYDGTV (reference sequence). V gave up 8 bases and J gave up 6 bases; unmatched junction bases: 4. The CDR3 totals 10 residues. CDR3 loop: CALFRYKKLF. The DNA of the CDR3 is TGTGCCTTGTTTCGTTATAAGAAACTCTTT.

This clone was observed a few times. The rearrangement uses TRGV4 and TRGJP2. The V gene's germline CDR1 is EGSTGY and CDR2 YDSYTSSV. The CDR3 consists of 15 residues. The junction had 11 bases not matched to a gene; V was cut back by 3 bases and J by 7 bases. CDR3 DNA: TGTGCCACCTGGGATTACTCGGGTACTGATTGGATCAAGACGTTT. Its translation is CATWDYSGTDWIKTF.

The V gene is TRGV4, the J gene TRGJP2. CDR1 EGSTGY and CDR2 YDSYTSSV come from the germline V gene. Trimming took 0 bases from V and 6 from J; bases not matched to a gene: 4. CDR3 length equals 14 residues. The CDR3 reads CATWDGICDWIKTF. Written as DNA, the CDR3 is TGTGCCACCTGGGATGGGATTTGTGATTGGATCAAGACGTTT.

This clone showed up just a few times. Just one base apart from a much larger clone, this may be a read error. Additional DNA sequences in this sample encode the identical CDR3. This chain joins TRGV9 and TRGJP. The CDR3 is 16 residues long. The V gene end was trimmed by 0 bases and the J gene end by 5 bases; junction bases not matched to a gene: 1. CDR1 GITISATS and CDR2 ISYDGTV come from the germline V gene (reference sequence). The CDR3 here is CALWEVKELGKKIKVF. In DNA, the CDR3 is TGTGCCTTGTGGGAGGTGAAAGAGTTGGGCAAAAAAATCAAGGTATTT.

The chain joins TRGV2 to TRGJP1. The CDR3 covers 15 residues. Trimming removed 2 bases from V and 4 bases from J; junction bases left unmatched: 7. The V gene's germline CDR1 is EGSNGY and CDR2 YDSYNSKV. CDR3 protein: CATWDEIGTGWFKIF. CDR3 sequence (DNA): TGTGCCACCTGGGACGAAATCGGCACTGGTTGGTTCAAGATATTT.

This clone showed up just a few times. The V call is TRGV4, the J call TRGJ1 or TRGJ2. This CDR3 contains 13 residues. Trimming cost V 3 bases and J 4 bases; bases outside gene matches: 6. Germline CDR1 reads EGSTGY; CDR2 reads YDSYTSSV. CDR3 sequence (DNA): TGTGCCACCTGGGATAAGTTATATTATAAGAAACTCTTT. It yields the protein CATWDKLYYKKLF.

This clone was found a few times. At the DNA level, this CDR3 is encoded by other sequences in the same sample as well. This chain joins TRGV9 and TRGJ1 or TRGJ2. V lost 0 bases and J lost 11; bases outside the gene matches: 7. Germline CDR1 GITISATS, CDR2 ISYDGTV (reference sequence). This CDR3 comprises 12 residues. For the CDR3, the DNA is TGTGCCTTGTGGGAGGTGCAAAAGGAGAAACTCTTT. It yields the protein CALWEVQKEKLF.

This clone appeared a single time. The chain combines TRGV8 with TRGJP1. V shed 2 bases, J shed 0 bases, and the junction held 6 bases outside the gene matches. The CDR3 runs 16 residues. In germline, CDR1 is VENAVY, CDR2 YDSYNSRV. The CDR3 DNA reads as TGTGCCACCTGGGATAACGGTTATACCACTGGTTGGTTCAAGATATTT. It yields the protein CATWDNGYTTGWFKIF.

The chain combines TRGV5 with TRGJ1 or TRGJ2. The CDR3 covers 14 residues. In germline, CDR1 is VINAFY, CDR2 YDVSNSKD. The V and J ends lost 0 bases and 5 bases, in that order; junction bases with no gene match: 7. The CDR3 coding sequence is TGTGCCACCTGGGACAGGCCCTCAAATTATAAGAAACTCTTT. Translating it yields CATWDRPSNYKKLF.

Worth noting for this clone: The junction differs from germline at one of its ends, possibly a read error. The gene calls are TRGV8 and TRGJP1. This CDR3 has 16 amino acids. Germline lookup yields CDR1 VENAVY and CDR2 YDSYNSRV. CDR3 sequence reads: CATWDNGYTAGWFEIF. CDR3 coding DNA: TGTGCCACCTGGGATAACGGTTATACCGCTGGTTGGTTCGAGATATTT.

Comments on this clone: Other DNA sequences in the same sample also yield this CDR3. The chain couples TRGV4 to TRGJ1 or TRGJ2. Germline CDR1 EGSTGY, CDR2 YDSYTSSV. The CDR3 covers 13 residues. V shed 3 bases, J shed 4 bases, and the junction held 6 bases outside the gene matches. The CDR3 spells CATWDLNYYKKLF. The CDR3 bases are TGTGCCACCTGGGATCTTAACTATTATAAGAAACTCTTT.

Turning to this clone: A read error is possible here, since a much larger clone lies one base away. The chain has TRGV8 and TRGJ1 or TRGJ2. This CDR3 comprises 14 residues. With 0 bases clipped from V and 3 bases from J, the junction kept 5 bases outside the gene matches. The germline CDR1 and CDR2 sequences are VENAVY and YDSYNSRV. Written as DNA, the CDR3 is TGTGCCACCTGGGATAGGCCGGGTTATTATAAGAAACTCTTT. Protein: CATWDRPGYYKKLF.

The V gene is TRGV3, the J gene TRGJ1 or TRGJ2. Trimming took 2 bases from V and 12 from J; bases not matched to a gene: 10. Germline CDR1 reads VTNTFY; CDR2 reads YDVSTARD (reference sequence). The CDR3 has 12 residues. CDR3 nucleotides: TGTGCCACCTGGGACAAGGAAGGGTGGAAACTCTTT. Translating gives CATWDKEGWKLF.

J is TRGJ1 or TRGJ2 and V is TRGV9. The germline V gene encodes CDR1 GITISATS and CDR2 ISYDGTV (reference sequence). The CDR3 is 13 residues long. V shed 4 bases and J 8 bases; nucleotides not matched to a gene: 11. This CDR3 is CALWDVLRDKKLF. CDR3 DNA sequence: TGTGCCTTGTGGGACGTGCTTCGGGATAAGAAACTCTTT.

This clone was seen a few times. The chain recombines TRGV9 with TRGJ1 or TRGJ2. The CDR3 spans 12 residues. Germline-derived CDR1 and CDR2 are GITISATS and ISYDGTV (reference sequence). Trimming removed 2 bases from V and 10 bases from J; junction bases left unmatched: 8. CDR3 in amino acids: CALWEGGEKKLF. The CDR3 DNA is TGTGCCTTGTGGGAGGGGGGGGAGAAGAAACTCTTT.

This clone appeared a few times. The chain employs TRGV2 and TRGJP1. The CDR3 extends over 15 amino acids. Germline values: CDR1 EGSNGY, CDR2 YDSYNSKV. Trimming took 5 bases from V and 0 from J; bases not matched to a gene: 6. The CDR3 loop is CATWVPYTTGWFKIF. The CDR3 DNA follows: TGTGCCACCTGGGTCCCCTATACCACTGGTTGGTTCAAGATATTT.

There are a few counts of this clone. The chain recombines TRGV4 with TRGJ1 or TRGJ2. CDR1 and CDR2 (germline): EGSTGY, YDSYTSSV. Trimming cost V 7 bases and J 3 bases; bases outside gene matches: 9. The CDR3 loop spans 13 amino acids. CDR3 coding DNA: TGTGCCACCTGCGTGAGGGTTTATTATAAGAAACTCTTT. Its translation: CATCVRVYYKKLF.

The chain is built from TRGV5 and TRGJ1 or TRGJ2. CDR1 is VINAFY, CDR2 YDVSNSKD, per germline. The CDR3 sequence is 15 residues long. With 0 bases clipped from V and 6 bases from J, the junction kept 11 bases outside the gene matches. The CDR3 DNA reads as TGTGCCACCTGGGACAGGCCTCCGCGACTTTATAAGAAACTCTTT. Encoded protein: CATWDRPPRLYKKLF.

The chain recombines TRGV4 with TRGJ1 or TRGJ2. Trimming at V came to 3 bases and at J to 5 bases, leaving 4 bases not matched to a gene. CDR1 and CDR2 (germline): EGSTGY, YDSYTSSV. The CDR3 consists of 12 residues. CDR3 nucleotides: TGTGCCACCTGGGATATCCATTATAAGAAACTCTTT. Translating gives CATWDIHYKKLF.

A note on this clone: Other DNA sequences in this sample translate to the same CDR3. This chain uses TRGV4 with TRGJP. Germline trimming cut 1 base from V and 4 bases from J; bases unmatched to any gene: 1. This CDR3 has 16 residues. Germline loops: CDR1 EGSTGY, CDR2 YDSYTSSV. This chain's CDR3 is CATWDGQELGKKIKVF. CDR3 sequence (DNA): TGTGCCACCTGGGATGGTCAAGAGTTGGGCAAAAAAATCAAGGTATTT.

The chain joins TRGV4 to TRGJP2. The CDR3 runs to 18 residues. Germline V CDR1 and CDR2: EGSTGY, YDSYTSSV. With V trimmed by 0 bases and J by 2 bases, 12 bases remained unmatched. DNA of the CDR3: TGTGCCACCTGGGATGGGCTGGGATTCGTAAGTAGTGATTGGATCAAGACGTTT. Encoded protein: CATWDGLGFVSSDWIKTF.